This T cell receptor (beta chain) was observed in a study of blood T cell dynamics during melanoma immunotherapy. The CDR3 has 13 amino acids. Germline lookup yields CDR1 LNHDA and CDR2 SQIVND (reference sequence). The V and J ends lost 2 bases and 9 bases respectively, with 11 bases between them. Time point of the sample: week 3, after first cycle of checkpoint inhibitor. The assay was immunoSEQ multiplex PCR, and TCRdb's table has in-frame clones only and misses some. The table lists around 10,000 clones, around 90% of them singletons, with 24% in the top ten. The chain uses TRBV19 and TRBJ1-5; possibly TRBD1 for D (5 bases). This clonotype was sampled from a human donor with melanoma. The source material was blood, sampled from a patient treated with checkpoint blockade. The CDR3 sequence is CASSITGPGPQHF. For the CDR3, the DNA is TGTGCCAGTAGTATAACGGGACCCGGGCCCCAGCATTTT.